This T cell receptor beta chain originates from a study of cytomegalovirus exposure and HLA in healthy donors. Primers included in the PCR were 60 Vbeta and 13 Jbeta primers. The method was immunoSEQ multiplex PCR; TCRdb's version includes in-frame clones alone and lacks a portion of them. The repertoire includes some 110,000 clones, about 72% of them detected once, and 4% to 5% sits in the top ten. This CDR3 is 16 amino acids long. Germline V lookup: CDR1 KGHSH, CDR2 LQKENI. After removal of 3 bases from V and 5 bases from J, the junction contained 11 bases not matched to a gene. Sequencing was carried out using PBMCs. The receptor was derived from a man aged 50 to 59 in good health and CMV-seropositive. V is TRBV18 and J is TRBJ2-7, with TRBD2 matching 9 bases. The CDR3 protein is CASSPSLAGNHDEQYF. The CDR3 region has the DNA TGTGCCAGCTCACCCAGCCTAGCGGGAAATCACGACGAGCAGTACTTC.